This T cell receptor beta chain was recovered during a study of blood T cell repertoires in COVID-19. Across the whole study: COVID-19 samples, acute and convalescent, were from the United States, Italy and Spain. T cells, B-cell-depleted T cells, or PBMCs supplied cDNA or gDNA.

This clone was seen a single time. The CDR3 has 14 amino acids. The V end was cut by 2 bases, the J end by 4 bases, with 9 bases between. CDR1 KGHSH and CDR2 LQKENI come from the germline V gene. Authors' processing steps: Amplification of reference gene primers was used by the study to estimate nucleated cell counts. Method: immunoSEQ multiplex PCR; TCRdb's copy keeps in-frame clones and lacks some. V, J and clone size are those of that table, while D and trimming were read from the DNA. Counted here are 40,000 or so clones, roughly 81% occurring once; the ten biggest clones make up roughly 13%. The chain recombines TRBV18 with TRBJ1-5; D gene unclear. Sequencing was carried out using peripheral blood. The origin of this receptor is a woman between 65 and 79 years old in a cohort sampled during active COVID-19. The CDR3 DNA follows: TGTGCCAGCTCACCAGATAGCGGGAATCAGCCCCAGCATTTT. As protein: CASSPDSGNQPQHF.